These 23 T cell receptor beta chains share one sample of origin, sequenced in a study of T-cell reconstitution after alpha-beta-depleted transplantation in children. Unique molecular identifiers tagged the TCRbeta library. Using its own MiXCR run on the PCR reads, TCRdb lists one record per CDR3 protein. The sample lists roughly 500,000 distinct CDR3 sequences; about 17% were seen once. The sample was PBMCs from the stem cell graft donor, taken from the stem cell graft. Receptors originate from a human donor who donated a stem cell graft to a child with acute lymphoblastic leukemia.

There are a few counts of this clonotype. CDR3 coding DNA: TGTGCCAGCAGCTTAAGGTCAACCCGGGCGGATGAGCAGTTCTTC. Protein product: CASSLRSTRADEQFF. This chain joins TRBV7-9 and TRBJ2-1, with D uncertain. The germline gives CDR1 SEHNR, CDR2 FQNEAQ (reference sequence). This CDR3 spans 15 amino acids. The ends were cut back, 2 bases at V and 8 bases at J, with 16 bases in the middle.

This clonotype was picked up a small number of times. The rearrangement joins TRBV12-3 or TRBV12-4 to TRBJ1-3; D unresolved. There are 15 residues in the CDR3. V shed 5 bases and J shed 0 bases, with 11 bases lying between them. In nucleotides, the CDR3 is TGTGCCAGCAGTCCCGGACTGTACTCTGGAAACACCATATATTTT. This sequence encodes CASSPGLYSGNTIYF.

The J gene is TRBJ2-5, the V gene TRBV4-1; unclear D gene. The CDR3 is 14 residues long. Trimming stripped 5 bases from V and 5 bases from J, with 15 bases between. The germline V gene has CDR1 MGHRA and CDR2 YSYEKL. CDR3 in amino acids: CASSDVDGGETQYF. Written as DNA, the CDR3 is TGCGCCAGCAGCGACGTGGACGGTGGGGAGACCCAGTACTTC.

This clonotype was counted between two and nine times. The chain joins TRBV2 to TRBJ1-2; D might be TRBD1 (5 bases). This CDR3 has 13 amino acids. Trimming pared 6 bases from V and 4 bases from J, leaving 12 bases between. Germline loops: CDR1 SNHLY, CDR2 FYNNEI. CDR3 coding DNA: TGTGCCAGCAGACTGACAGCGAGCTATGGCTACACCTTC. It is translated as CASRLTASYGYTF. Drawing the rest from reference TRBV2 and TRBJ1-2, the complete variable domain is EPEVTQTPSHQVTQMGQEVILRCVPISNHLYFYWYRQILGQKVEFLVSFYNNEISEKSEIFDDQFSVERPDGSNFTLKIRSTKLEDSAMYFCASRLTASYGYTFGSGTRLTVV.

The chain links TRBV3-1 to TRBJ2-1; no definite D call. V gave up 7 bases and J gave up 12 bases, with 13 bases separating them. The CDR3 runs 11 residues. Germline CDR1 reads LGHDT; CDR2 reads YNNKEL (reference sequence). The DNA of the CDR3 is TGTGCCAGCAAGCGACAAGTTGTGCAGTTCTTC. Amino acid sequence: CASKRQVVQFF.

In its sample, this clonotype was seen a few times. This chain links TRBV20-1 with TRBJ2-7; unclear D gene. The CDR3 loop spans 13 amino acids. Trimming shortened V by 3 bases and J by 4 bases, and 13 bases separated the two germline ends. Germline V gene sequence: CDR1 DFQATT, CDR2 SNEGSKA (reference sequence). CDR3 DNA: TGCAGTGCTAGCTTCTCCCGTTTATACGAGCAGTACTTC. It is translated as CSASFSRLYEQYF.

This clonotype was recorded a few times. The rearrangement links TRBV5-1 to TRBJ2-7; D is ambiguous. Trimming took 4 bases from V and 2 from J, leaving 16 bases between them. This CDR3 is built from 15 residues. The germline V gene has CDR1 SGHRS and CDR2 YFSETQ. In DNA, the CDR3 is TGCGCCAGCAGCGCGGCCTCTCTGGAAACCTACGAGCAGTACTTC. It yields the protein CASSAASLETYEQYF.

In its sample, this clonotype was seen many times. This chain links TRBV12-3 or TRBV12-4 with TRBJ1-4; no clear D. V was clipped by 3 bases and J by 11 bases, with 10 bases between them. This CDR3 region has 12 residues. CDR3 bases: TGTGCCAGCAGTTTCTGGGTGGGGAAACTGTTTTTT. Translated, it gives CASSFWVGKLFF.

This clonotype has just a few counts. The chain has TRBV7-9 and TRBJ1-2; TRBD1 might be the D (5 bases). Germline CDR1 reads SEHNR; CDR2 reads FQNEAQ (reference sequence). This CDR3 is built from 16 residues. V lost 5 bases and J lost 4, with 20 bases in between. CDR3 region: CASSPGGDVFLYGYTF. Here the CDR3 DNA reads TGTGCCAGCAGCCCGGGGGGGGACGTGTTCCTCTATGGCTACACCTTC.

In its sample, this clonotype was seen once. The chain joins TRBV12-5 to TRBJ1-1; the D is unclear. V was shortened by 8 bases and J by 6 bases, with 13 bases between the two germline ends. The germline V gene has CDR1 LGHNT and CDR2 FRNRAP. The CDR3 is 12 residues long. CDR3 sequence: CASSPEQPEAFF. The CDR3 DNA is TGTGCTAGTAGTCCCGAACAGCCTGAAGCTTTCTTT.

This clonotype was counted only a few times. The CDR3 DNA is TGTGCCAGCAGCTTGGCCCTAACATACGTGGAGCAGTACTTC. Protein: CASSLALTYVEQYF. This sequence joins TRBV5-6 and TRBJ2-7; D is uncertain. Germline V gene lookup returns CDR1 SGHDT and CDR2 YYEEEE. The CDR3 extends over 14 amino acids. The germline V and J ends were trimmed by 0 bases and 7 bases, with 14 bases remaining between them.

This chain links TRBV5-1 with TRBJ2-7, with D tentatively TRBD1 or TRBD2 (6 bases each). This CDR3 has 13 residues. Germline values: CDR1 SGHRS, CDR2 YFSETQ. The V end lost 4 bases, the J end lost 6 bases, and 14 bases lay between the germline ends. CDR3 sequence (DNA): TGCGCCAGCAGCCCCCTGGAGGGGGGCGAGCAGTACTTC. This codes for CASSPLEGGEQYF.

This clonotype has a handful of counts. This rearrangement joins TRBV12-3 or TRBV12-4 to TRBJ2-5; D perhaps matches TRBD1 (6 bases). The CDR3 runs 13 residues. Deletions cut 5 bases from V and 0 bases from J, with 7 bases between. The CDR3 DNA reads as TGTGCCAGCAGTGGACAGCACCAAGAGACCCAGTACTTC. Translation: CASSGQHQETQYF.

Only a few counts were recorded for this clonotype. The V gene is TRBV18, the J gene TRBJ2-7; 11 nucleotides align to TRBD1. The germline gives CDR1 KGHSH, CDR2 LQKENI. The CDR3 consists of 14 residues. J lost 5 bases, V lost 3 bases, and 3 bases had no gene match. The CDR3 loop reads CASSPRTGGNEQYF. In DNA form, the CDR3 reads TGTGCCAGCTCACCCAGGACAGGGGGCAACGAGCAGTACTTC.

This clonotype was counted a few times. This chain uses TRBV20-1 with TRBJ1-2; TRBD1 aligns across 10 bases. The CDR3 runs to 14 residues. Germline-derived CDR1 and CDR2 are DFQATT and SNEGSKA (reference sequence). As DNA, the CDR3 is TGCATCGCGATCAAGGACAGGGGGGACTATGGCTACACCTTC. Its translation: CIAIKDRGDYGYTF.

This clonotype was counted only a few times. The rearrangement links TRBV5-6 to TRBJ2-3; weak D call: TRBD1 (6 bases). The germline gives CDR1 SGHDT, CDR2 YYEEEE. Deletions cut 0 bases from V and 2 bases from J, with 13 bases between. The CDR3 runs 16 residues. The CDR3 region has the DNA TGTGCCAGCAGCTTGGCCGGGCAGGGGTTCACAGATACGCAGTATTTT. Its protein is CASSLAGQGFTDTQYF.

The rearrangement joins TRBV2 to TRBJ1-5; 12 bases are a match to TRBD1. The CDR3 has 16 residues. J lost 11 bases, V lost 6 bases, and 14 bases had no gene match. Germline V CDR1 and CDR2: SNHLY, FYNNEI. Written as DNA, the CDR3 is TGTGCCAGCAGGGTCGGGACAGGGGGCTTGGCAGGGGCCCAGCATTTT. Its translation is CASRVGTGGLAGAQHF.

This rearrangement joins TRBV24-1 to TRBJ2-3; D unclear. The length of the CDR3 is 12 residues. Germline CDR1 and CDR2: KGHDR and SFDVKD. V dropped 3 bases and J dropped 8 bases, with 8 bases sitting between them. CDR3: CATSDAWGTQYF. Written as DNA, the CDR3 is TGTGCCACCAGTGATGCCTGGGGTACGCAGTATTTT.

This clonotype was seen more than once but under ten times. The rearrangement links TRBV27 to TRBJ1-4; weak D call: TRBD1 (6 bases). Germline loops: CDR1 MNHEY, CDR2 SMNVEV (reference sequence). Between the trimmed V and J ends, which lost 7 bases and 2 bases, there was a span of 26 bases. The length of the CDR3 is 19 residues. CDR3 residues: CASTNFGPGGGPTNEKLFF. The CDR3 DNA reads TGTGCCAGCACCAATTTCGGTCCGGGGGGGGGCCCGACTAATGAAAAACTGTTTTTT.

The chain recombines TRBV24-1 with TRBJ2-2; 9 nucleotides agree with TRBD1. V was clipped by 5 bases and J by 6 bases; unmatched bases: 3. Per germline, CDR1 KGHDR and CDR2 SFDVKD. This CDR3 spans 14 amino acids. As DNA, the CDR3 is TGTGCCACCAGTGTTGGGACAGGGTCCGGGGAGCTGTTTTTT. It specifies CATSVGTGSGELFF.

This clonotype was seen a few times. V usage is TRBV7-2 and J usage is TRBJ2-1; 11 positions match TRBD2. The length of the CDR3 is 15 residues. Germline CDR1 is SGHTA and CDR2 is FQGNSA. With 4 bases clipped from V and 7 bases from J, the junction kept 6 bases outside the gene matches. Here the CDR3 reads CASSYLAGGGNEQFF. DNA of the CDR3: TGTGCCAGCAGCTATCTAGCGGGAGGTGGGAATGAGCAGTTCTTC.

This clonotype was picked up one time. The junction shows a germline mismatch at one end, possibly a read error. The V and J genes are TRBV12-3 or TRBV12-4 and TRBJ2-3; TRBD2 matches at 10 bases. The CDR3 is 19 amino acids. The CDR3 loop is CARSLDASGRSVRTDTQYF. The CDR3 DNA reads TGTGCCCGCAGTTTAGATGCTAGCGGGAGAAGTGTGCGCACAGATACGCAGTATTTT.

The rearrangement links TRBV12-3 or TRBV12-4 to TRBJ2-2; possible D gene TRBD2, 5 bases. The CDR3 consists of 14 residues. The V end was cut by 5 bases, the J end by 6 bases, with 13 bases between. The CDR3 coding sequence is TGTGCCAGCAGTCTGGACTTCCCAGCCGGGGAGCTGTTTTTT. Its translation is CASSLDFPAGELFF.